The 13 T cell receptor beta chains reported below all come from one sample, sequenced in a study of cytomegalovirus exposure and HLA in healthy donors (dated by TCRdb to 2016 to 2017). The library relied on the immunoSEQ multiplex PCR assay. This immuneACCESS table, as held by TCRdb, lists in-frame sequences with V and J called but not all clones. Of the missing ones, under half trace to an unresolved V gene in checked studies; the others have no known cause. The sample profile shows fewer than 200,000 clones; roughly 96% of them were found once. About 0.94% of the sample rests with the top ten. Material for sequencing was PBMCs. These receptors all come from a woman aged 18 to 35 in good health and CMV-seronegative.

The chain couples TRBV2 to TRBJ1-4; 8 bases line up with TRBD1. This CDR3 is 15 amino acids long. After removal of 4 bases from V and 4 bases from J, the junction contained 5 bases not matched to a gene. Germline V gives CDR1 SNHLY, CDR2 FYNNEI. Written as DNA, the CDR3 is TGTGCCAGCAGTGTACCGGGACAGGATAATGAAAAACTGTTTTTT. Translated, it gives CASSVPGQDNEKLFF.

The CDR3 here is CASSELRRGGNTIYF. In DNA, the CDR3 is TGTGCCAGCAGTGAGTTGAGGAGGGGCGGAAACACCATATATTTT. The chain uses TRBV6-1 and TRBJ1-3; D might be TRBD1 (5 bases). The germline V gene encodes CDR1 MNHNS and CDR2 SASEGT. The CDR3 sequence is 15 residues long. V shed 3 bases and J shed 4 bases, with 13 bases lying between them.

The sample holds a few counts of this clone. The gene calls are TRBV19 and TRBJ1-2; D may be TRBD1 (6 bases). CDR3 length equals 13 residues. Looked up from germline, CDR1 is LNHDA and CDR2 is SQIVND (reference sequence). V was shortened by 4 bases and J by 5 bases, with 11 bases between the two germline ends. CDR3 coding DNA: TGTGCCAGTAGTAGGAACACAGGGTATGGCTACACCTTC. Translated, it gives CASSRNTGYGYTF.

This chain links TRBV6-6 with TRBJ1-2; possibly TRBD1 for D (6 bases). Germline-derived CDR1 and CDR2 are MNHNY and SVGAGI (reference sequence). The CDR3 extends over 14 amino acids. V was cut by 6 bases and J by 4 bases, with 15 bases left in between. CDR3 nucleotide sequence: TGTGCCAGCAGCCCTCAGGGGAATTTCTATGGCTACACCTTC. It is translated as CASSPQGNFYGYTF.

With regard to this clone: The germline gene is not matched at one end of the junction; a read error may be the cause. The CDR3 region has the DNA TGTGCTAGCAGCCGATGGGGGGGGGCTGGAAACACCATATATTTT. This gives the protein CASSRWGGAGNTIYF. The chain combines TRBV7-7 with TRBJ1-3, with TRBD1 as a possible D gene (5 bases). The CDR3 extends over 15 amino acids. Looked up from germline, CDR1 is SSHAT and CDR2 is FNYEAQ (reference sequence).

The chain employs TRBV14 and TRBJ1-4; D remains unclear. The CDR3 totals 16 residues. CDR1 and CDR2 from the germline V gene are SGHDN and FVKESK. Between the trimmed V and J ends, which lost 0 bases and 5 bases, there was a span of 13 bases. DNA for the CDR3: TGTGCCAGCAGCCAAGATCGGACCAGGAGGAATGAAAAACTGTTTTTT. Translated, it gives CASSQDRTRRNEKLFF.

CDR3 in amino acids: CASSLRGGYTGELFF. Here the CDR3 DNA reads TGTGCCAGCAGTTTGCGGGGGGGCTACACCGGGGAGCTGTTTTTT. The rearrangement joins TRBV28 to TRBJ2-2; TRBD2 aligns across 9 bases. There are 15 residues in the CDR3. Per germline, CDR1 MDHEN and CDR2 SYDVKM. Trimming at V came to 3 bases and at J to 3 bases, leaving 2 bases not matched to a gene.

The chain carries TRBV9 and TRBJ2-1; TRBD2 aligns across 9 bases. After removal of 4 bases from V and 0 bases from J, the junction contained 5 bases not matched to a gene. CDR1 SGDLS and CDR2 YYNGEE come from the germline V gene. This CDR3 region has 16 residues. The CDR3 DNA follows: TGTGCCAGCAGCTCTAGCGGGGAGGGCTCCTACAATGAGCAGTTCTTC. This codes for CASSSSGEGSYNEQFF.

The chain carries TRBV6-5 and TRBJ2-7; 10 bases are a match to TRBD1. The CDR3 extends over 15 amino acids. The V segment lost 5 bases and the J segment 1 base; nucleotides outside the gene matches: 5. CDR1 and CDR2 (germline): MNHEY, SVGAGI. The CDR3 loop reads CASSADRGRSYEQYF. In DNA form, the CDR3 reads TGTGCCAGCAGTGCCGACAGGGGGCGATCCTACGAGCAGTACTTC.

The J gene is TRBJ2-5, the V gene TRBV2; maybe TRBD2 (5 bases). The CDR3 is made up of 15 amino acids. Trimming took off 0 bases at V and 2 bases at J, with 10 bases between the two ends. CDR1 and CDR2 from the germline V gene are SNHLY and FYNNEI. The CDR3 protein is CASSEARTLQETQYF. The CDR3 DNA sequence: TGTGCCAGCAGTGAAGCCAGGACTTTGCAAGAGACCCAGTACTTC.

The genes are TRBV27 and TRBJ2-7; 12 bases line up with TRBD1. The CDR3 is made up of 16 amino acids. The V gene's germline CDR1 is MNHEY and CDR2 SMNVEV (reference sequence). The junction had 9 bases not matched to a gene; V was cut back by 5 bases and J by 4 bases. The DNA for the CDR3 is TGTGCCAGCAGTCTAACCGGGACAGGGGGCTGGTACGAGCAGTACTTC. Encoded protein: CASSLTGTGGWYEQYF.

The chain recombines TRBV7-2 with TRBJ1-4; D is perhaps TRBD1 (6 bases). The CDR3 is 16 residues long. Trimming left V 5 bases short and J 8 bases short, with 21 bases between. Germline loops: CDR1 SGHTA, CDR2 FQGNSA. The CDR3, as DNA: TGTGCCAGCAGCGCCCGGCCACAGGGAGCGGGGGAAAAACTGTTTTTT. Translating it yields CASSARPQGAGEKLFF.

This clone was detected only once. The chain carries TRBV5-1 and TRBJ2-3, with 7 bases fitting TRBD1. The junction had 11 bases not matched to a gene; V was cut back by 2 bases and J by 2 bases. The CDR3 is 17 amino acids. CDR1 SGHRS and CDR2 YFSETQ come from the germline V gene. CDR3 DNA sequence: TGCGCCAGCAGCTTAACAGGGGCCCCGGGATACACAGATACGCAGTATTTT. This gives the protein CASSLTGAPGYTDTQYF.